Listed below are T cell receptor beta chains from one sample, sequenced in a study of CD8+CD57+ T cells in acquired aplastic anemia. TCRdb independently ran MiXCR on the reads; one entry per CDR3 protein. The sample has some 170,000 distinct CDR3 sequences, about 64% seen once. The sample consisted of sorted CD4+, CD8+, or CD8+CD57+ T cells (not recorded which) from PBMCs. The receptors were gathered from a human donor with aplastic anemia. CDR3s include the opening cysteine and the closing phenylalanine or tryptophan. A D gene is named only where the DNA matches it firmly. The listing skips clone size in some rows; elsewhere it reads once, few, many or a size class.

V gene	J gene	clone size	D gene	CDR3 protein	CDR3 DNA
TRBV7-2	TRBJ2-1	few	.	CASSLSGNNEQFF	TGTGCCAGCAGCTTATCCGGTAACAATGAGCAGTTCTTC
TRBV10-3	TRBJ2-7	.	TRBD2	CAISESLAAAYNEQYF	TGTGCCATCAGTGAGTCACTAGCGGCGGCCTACAATGAGCAGTACTTC
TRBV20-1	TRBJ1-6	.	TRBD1	CSARDRGPRANSPLHF	TGCAGTGCTCGGGACAGGGGGCCAAGGGCGAATTCACCCCTCCACTTT
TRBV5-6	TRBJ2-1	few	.	CASSLVSAQFF	TGTGCCAGCAGCTTGGTTAGCGCGCAGTTCTTC
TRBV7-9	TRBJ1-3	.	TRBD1	CASSFVGGENTIYF	TGTGCCAGCAGCTTCGTAGGGGGCGAAAACACCATATATTTT
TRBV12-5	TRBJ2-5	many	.	CASADSPGETQYF	TGTGCTAGTGCGGACAGTCCGGGGGAGACCCAGTACTTC
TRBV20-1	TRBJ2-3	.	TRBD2	CSANPSGGRTDTQYF	TGCAGTGCTAACCCTAGCGGGGGCAGGACAGATACGCAGTATTTT
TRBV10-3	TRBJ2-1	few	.	CAIRPPVGNEQFF	TGTGCCATCCGACCTCCGGTCGGGAATGAGCAGTTCTTC
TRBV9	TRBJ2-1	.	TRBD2	CASSGRGDSYNEQFF	TGTGCCAGTAGCGGGCGGGGGGACTCCTACAATGAGCAGTTCTTC
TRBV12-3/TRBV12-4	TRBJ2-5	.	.	CASSTRQLRDEETQYF	TGTGCCAGCAGTACTAGACAGTTGAGGGATGAGGAGACCCAGTACTTC